This T cell receptor beta chain was sequenced in a study of T cell repertoires in cytomegalovirus infection. Study-level findings and limits: The study found HLA-C-restricted CMV-specific TCR beta clonotypes dominating the ex vivo response.

From the reads, TCRdb called clonotypes with MiXCR, one entry per CDR3 protein. The sample holds roughly 80,000 distinct CDR3 sequences; 20% to 30% are singletons and the top ten take 50%. This clonotype was seen only a few times. Its specificity is not known. The CDR3 is 14 amino acids. V lost 2 bases, J lost 7 bases, and 12 bases lay in between. Germline lookup yields CDR1 WSHSY and CDR2 SAAADI. The source was CD8+ T cells from cultured PBMCs, collected from culture after CMV antigen stimulation. This receptor was taken from a human donor in good health (CMV status not recorded). Some clones in this sample may be carry-over from other donors' samples. This chain connects TRBV10-2 to TRBJ1-3; D perhaps matches TRBD1 (5 bases). In DNA, the CDR3 is TGCGCCAGCAGTGAGGCCAGGGCCCCGAACACCATATATTTT. It is translated as CASSEARAPNTIYF.